One and the same sample provided the 17 T cell receptor beta chains below, sequenced in a study of OX40 agonist ivuxolimab in advanced cancers. Libraries came from the immunoSEQ multiplex PCR assay. TCRdb limited this immuneACCESS table to in-frame rearrangements with V and J called. A share of clones is missing; checked studies link under half to unresolved V genes, and the rest is unexplained. The sample contains roughly 48,000 clones, 75% to 85% of them found a single time. The ten largest clones take up roughly 2.6% of the sample. The sample consisted of CD4+ or CD8+ T cells sorted from blood, taken in a trial of the OX40 agonist ivuxolimab. All receptors come from an adult with an advanced solid tumor such as melanoma, head and neck, liver or kidney cancer.

The V gene is TRBV19, the J gene TRBJ1-3; 9 nucleotides line up with TRBD1. Germline V gene data show CDR1 as LNHDA and CDR2 as SQIVND (reference sequence). This CDR3 is 17 amino acids long. With V trimmed by 5 bases and J by 0 bases, 8 bases remained unmatched. The CDR3, as DNA: TGTGCCAGTAGTGTTCGACAGGGGGGGAACTCTGGAAACACCATATATTTT. This sequence encodes CASSVRQGGNSGNTIYF.

The gene calls are TRBV10-1 and TRBJ2-1; a weak D match, TRBD1 (8 bases). The CDR3 sequence is 14 residues long. V was pared by 6 bases and J by 5 bases, with 14 bases between. The germline V gene encodes CDR1 WNHNN and CDR2 SYGVQD (reference sequence). The chain's CDR3 is CASSPQGGNNEQFF. As DNA, the CDR3 is TGCGCCAGCAGCCCACAGGGGGGGAACAATGAGCAGTTCTTC.

This sequence joins TRBV2 and TRBJ2-1; 7 nucleotides match TRBD2. Germline values: CDR1 SNHLY, CDR2 FYNNEI. Trimming cost V 7 bases and J 1 base; bases outside gene matches: 4. The CDR3 consists of 14 residues. CDR3 sequence: CASNGLGSYNEQFF. In DNA form, the CDR3 reads TGTGCCAGCAACGGACTAGGTTCCTACAATGAGCAGTTCTTC.

The chain is built from TRBV5-1 and TRBJ1-5; D uncertain. Per the germline V gene, CDR1 is SGHRS and CDR2 is YFSETQ. There are 16 residues in the CDR3. V lost 0 bases, J lost 0 bases, and 10 bases lay in between. Written as DNA, the CDR3 is TGCGCCAGCAGCTTGGATGGGCAGAATAGCAATCAGCCCCAGCATTTT. It codes for CASSLDGQNSNQPQHF.

The chain couples TRBV5-8 to TRBJ2-7; tentatively, D is TRBD2 (7 bases). The CDR3 sequence is 16 residues long. Trimming removed 0 bases from V and 5 bases from J, with 18 bases in between. Germline V gene lookup returns CDR1 SGHTS and CDR2 YDEGEE. The DNA of the CDR3 is TGTGCCAGCAGCTTGGAGGTGCGGGGGCCTGGGAACGAGCAGTACTTC. Its translation is CASSLEVRGPGNEQYF.

V and J are TRBV30 and TRBJ2-1; D might be TRBD1 (5 bases). CDR3 length: 13 residues. Looked up from germline, CDR1 is GTSNPN and CDR2 is SVGIG (reference sequence). V dropped 2 bases and J dropped 2 bases, with 7 bases sitting between them. The CDR3 DNA follows: TGTGCCTGGAGTTCAGGGACCTACAATGAGCAGTTCTTC. Translated, it gives CAWSSGTYNEQFF.

The chain combines TRBV18 with TRBJ1-1; D is uncertain. The length of the CDR3 is 16 residues. CDR1 is KGHSH and CDR2 is LQKENI in the germline V gene. The V and J ends lost 5 bases and 0 bases respectively, with 16 bases between them. In DNA, the CDR3 is TGTGCCAGCTCAGACCTTTTAGTGGGTATGAACACTGAAGCTTTCTTT. It encodes CASSDLLVGMNTEAFF. Full variable domain (remainder filled in from reference TRBV18 and TRBJ1-1): NAGVMQNPRHLVRRRGQEARLRCSPMKGHSHVYWYRQLPEEGLKFMVYLQKENIIDESGMPKERFSAEFPKEGPSILRIQQVVRGDSAAYFCASSDLLVGMNTEAFFGQGTRLTVV.

This clone was counted once. This chain connects TRBV30 to TRBJ2-7, with TRBD2 identical over 9 bases. CDR3 size: 14 residues. J gave up 2 bases and V 3 bases, and 5 bases lay outside the gene matches. Germline V CDR1 and CDR2: GTSNPN, SVGIG (reference sequence). The CDR3 DNA follows: TGTGCCTGGAGGGTAGCGGGGGCCCCCTACGAGCAGTACTTC. It translates to CAWRVAGAPYEQYF.

The chain joins TRBV7-9 to TRBJ1-4; D is undetermined. Trimming removed 1 base from V and 6 bases from J, with 9 bases in between. This CDR3 comprises 14 residues. Germline V lookup: CDR1 SEHNR, CDR2 FQNEAQ (reference sequence). CDR3 DNA: TGTGCCAGCAGCTTAGGGAATACAGATGAAAAACTGTTTTTT. This codes for CASSLGNTDEKLFF. Variable domain in full (rest from reference TRBV7-9 and TRBJ1-4): DTGVSQNPRHKITKRGQNVTFRCDPISEHNRLYWYRQTLGQGPEFLTYFQNEAQLEKSRLLSDRFSAERPKGSFSTLEIQRTEQGDSAMYLCASSLGNTDEKLFFGSGTQLSVL.

This clone was recorded only once. The chain couples TRBV5-1 to TRBJ2-7, with D unresolved. The V gene's germline CDR1 is SGHRS and CDR2 YFSETQ. V was cut by 4 bases and J by 2 bases, with 10 bases left in between. This CDR3 has 13 residues. CDR3 residues: CASSPWAAYEQYF. CDR3 in DNA: TGCGCCAGCAGCCCCTGGGCCGCCTACGAGCAGTACTTC.

The rearrangement joins TRBV19 to TRBJ2-7; D ambiguous. This CDR3 contains 14 residues. Trimming took 9 bases from V and 0 from J, leaving 15 bases between them. Germline V gives CDR1 LNHDA, CDR2 SQIVND (reference sequence). CDR3 protein: CASKNWADSYEQYF. CDR3 bases: TGTGCCAGCAAAAACTGGGCAGACTCCTACGAGCAGTACTTC.

The V call is TRBV4-3, the J call TRBJ2-1, with a tentative D call TRBD2 (6 bases). The ends were cut back, 0 bases at V and 4 bases at J, with 13 bases in the middle. CDR1 and CDR2 from the germline V gene are LGHNA and YSLEER. This CDR3 has 16 amino acids. CDR3: CASSQEWDSPYNEQFF. DNA for the CDR3: TGCGCCAGCAGCCAAGAGTGGGACTCACCTTACAATGAGCAGTTCTTC.

This sequence joins TRBV5-6 and TRBJ2-7, with 7 positions matching TRBD1. CDR3 length: 15 amino acids. Trimming cost V 3 bases and J 3 bases; bases outside gene matches: 9. Germline-derived CDR1 and CDR2 are SGHDT and YYEEEE. The CDR3 DNA reads TGTGCCAGCAGCTGGACAGGACCCCTTGACTACGAGCAGTACTTC. Its protein is CASSWTGPLDYEQYF.

The chain links TRBV9 to TRBJ2-7; the D gene is possibly TRBD2 (5 bases). Trimming removed 0 bases at V and 7 bases at J, with 20 bases between. CDR3 size: 16 residues. CDR1 and CDR2 (germline): SGDLS, YYNGEE. CDR3 protein: CASSVGVSALAREQYF. CDR3 nucleotide sequence: TGTGCCAGCAGCGTAGGGGTTAGCGCCCTGGCTAGAGAGCAGTACTTC.

This chain connects TRBV7-9 to TRBJ2-3; D unclear. This CDR3 comprises 12 residues. Trimming removed 2 bases from V and 6 bases from J, with 6 bases in between. The germline CDR1 and CDR2 sequences are SEHNR and FQNEAQ (reference sequence). CDR3 sequence: CASSLLSDTQYF. The DNA for the CDR3 is TGTGCCAGCAGCTTACTCAGCGATACGCAGTATTTT. Full variable domain (remainder filled in from reference TRBV7-9 and TRBJ2-3): DTGVSQNPRHKITKRGQNVTFRCDPISEHNRLYWYRQTLGQGPEFLTYFQNEAQLEKSRLLSDRFSAERPKGSFSTLEIQRTEQGDSAMYLCASSLLSDTQYFGPGTRLTVL.

The rearrangement joins TRBV6-5 to TRBJ2-2; 7 nucleotides line up with TRBD2. Unmatched junction bases numbered 6, after V lost 4 bases and J lost 1 base. There are 16 residues in the CDR3. Per the germline V gene, CDR1 is MNHEY and CDR2 is SVGAGI. The CDR3 nucleotides read TGTGCCAGCAGTTCGCTAGCGGTCAGGAACACCGGGGAGCTGTTTTTT. Translating gives CASSSLAVRNTGELFF.

This sequence joins TRBV5-5 and TRBJ1-1; no clear D gene. Germline CDR1 and CDR2: SGHKS and YYEKEE (reference sequence). V was shortened by 4 bases and J by 3 bases, with 10 bases between the two germline ends. CDR3 length equals 13 residues. The CDR3 is CASSTTADTEAFF. The CDR3 nucleotides read TGTGCCAGCAGCACAACCGCAGACACTGAAGCTTTCTTT.